This T cell receptor (beta chain) came from a study of shared clonotypes between healthy human individuals. The study drew all its donors from Caucasian adults living in Nashville, Tennessee. Sequencing used immunoSEQ multiplex PCR; TCRdb keeps in-frame clones, though not all of them. The data show some 500,000 clones, 79% seen once. This TCR was recovered from a woman between 40 and 55 years old in good health. Some clones in this sample may be carry-over from other donors' samples. Sequenced sample: PBMCs.

The CDR3 region is CASSLATTGEVDEQFF. CDR3 in DNA: TGTGCCAGCAGCTTAGCGACGACAGGGGAGGTCGATGAGCAGTTCTTC. The chain employs TRBV4-2 and TRBJ2-1, with 8 bases identical to TRBD1. The CDR3 contains 16 residues. The trim removed 5 bases at V and 8 bases at J, leaving 14 bases unmatched. Germline CDR1 and CDR2: LGHNA and YNFKEQ.